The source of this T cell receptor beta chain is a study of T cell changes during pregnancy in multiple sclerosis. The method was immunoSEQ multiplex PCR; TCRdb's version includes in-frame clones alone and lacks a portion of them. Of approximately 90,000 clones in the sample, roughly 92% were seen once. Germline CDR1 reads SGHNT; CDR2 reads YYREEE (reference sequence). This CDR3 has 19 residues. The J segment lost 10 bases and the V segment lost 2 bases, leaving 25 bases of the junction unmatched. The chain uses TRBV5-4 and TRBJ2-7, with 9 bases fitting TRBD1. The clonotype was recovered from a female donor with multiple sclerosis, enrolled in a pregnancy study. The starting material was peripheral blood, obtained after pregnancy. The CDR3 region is CASSFMSDRGVRSLPRQYF. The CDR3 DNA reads TGTGCCAGCAGCTTTATGTCGGACAGGGGCGTCCGGTCCCTCCCTCGACAGTACTTC.